The next 10 T cell receptor beta chains were all read from a single sample in a study of shared T cell receptors in the human thymus. Clones were read by immunoSEQ multiplex PCR, and TCRdb kept only the in-frame ones, dropping some. Of a few hundred thousand clones listed, roughly 94% are singletons. Material for sequencing was thymocytes. The receptors derive from a human donor.

The chain is built from TRBV5-1 and TRBJ2-1; TRBD2 matches 9 bases. The CDR3 is 16 residues long. The V segment lost 0 bases and the J segment 5 bases; nucleotides outside the gene matches: 6. Germline lookup yields CDR1 SGHRS and CDR2 YFSETQ. The CDR3 region has the DNA TGCGCCAGCAGCTTGGAGCGGGAGGCAGCCCACAATGAGCAGTTCTTC. Translated: CASSLEREAAHNEQFF.

The rearrangement links TRBV6-6 to TRBJ1-4; the D is unclear. In germline, CDR1 is MNHNY, CDR2 SVGAGI (reference sequence). V dropped 3 bases and J dropped 4 bases, with 6 bases sitting between them. The CDR3 sequence is 13 residues long. Written as DNA, the CDR3 is TGTGCCAGCAGTTATAGGAGTAATGAAAAACTGTTTTTT. Translated, it gives CASSYRSNEKLFF.

The CDR3, as DNA: TGCGCCAGCAACCCCATGGCGCCGGGCGGGGAGCTGTTTTTT. Its translation is CASNPMAPGGELFF. The V and J genes are TRBV5-1 and TRBJ2-2; D gene uncertain. CDR3 size: 14 residues. The V and J ends lost 6 bases and 7 bases respectively, with 16 bases between them. CDR1 SGHRS and CDR2 YFSETQ come from the germline V gene.

This chain joins TRBV7-2 and TRBJ2-3; 9 bases agree with TRBD2. Losses at the gene ends were 2 bases for V and 4 bases for J; bases not matched to a gene: 4. From germline, CDR1 is SGHTA and CDR2 FQGNSA. The CDR3 covers 15 residues. CDR3 protein: CASSLPGTSSDTQYF. The CDR3 DNA reads as TGTGCCAGCAGCTTACCCGGGACTAGCTCAGATACGCAGTATTTT.

V is TRBV27 and J is TRBJ2-1; 11 bases map to TRBD2. This CDR3 comprises 16 residues. The germline CDR1 and CDR2 sequences are MNHEY and SMNVEV (reference sequence). J gave up 5 bases and V 2 bases, and 5 bases lay outside the gene matches. For the CDR3, the DNA is TGTGCCAGCAGTTTACTGGGGACTAGCGGAAACAATGAGCAGTTCTTC. Amino acid sequence: CASSLLGTSGNNEQFF.

The count of this clone is one. The chain uses TRBV7-3 and TRBJ2-2, with D unclear. V lost 6 bases, J lost 4 bases, and 18 bases lay in between. CDR1 is SGHTA and CDR2 is FQGTGA in the germline V gene. This CDR3 contains 16 residues. The CDR3 sequence is CASRDARARSTGELFF. The CDR3 coding sequence is TGTGCCAGCAGAGACGCCCGGGCCCGGAGCACCGGGGAGCTGTTTTTT.

This clone occurred once. The rearrangement uses TRBV27 and TRBJ2-7; no definite D call. The CDR3 is 13 residues long. Germline V lookup: CDR1 MNHEY, CDR2 SMNVEV (reference sequence). Deletions cut 6 bases from V and 6 bases from J, with 15 bases between. The CDR3 reads CASRTGPRGEQYF. CDR3 sequence (DNA): TGTGCCAGCAGGACCGGGCCTCGCGGCGAGCAGTACTTC.

The V and J genes are TRBV18 and TRBJ2-3; TRBD2 matches 11 bases. The CDR3 totals 16 residues. The V and J ends lost 6 bases and 4 bases, in that order; junction bases with no gene match: 9. Germline assignment: CDR1 KGHSH and CDR2 LQKENI. The CDR3 reads CASSPQEGLAADTQYF. DNA of the CDR3: TGTGCCAGCTCCCCTCAGGAGGGACTAGCGGCAGATACGCAGTATTTT.

The J gene is TRBJ2-2, the V gene TRBV7-9; D gene ambiguous. The germline V gene encodes CDR1 SEHNR and CDR2 FQNEAQ (reference sequence). V lost 1 base to trimming and J lost 1 base, with 4 bases between them. The CDR3 consists of 14 residues. Here the CDR3 DNA reads TGTGCCAGCAGCTTAGACAGGAACACCGGGGAGCTGTTTTTT. Its protein product is CASSLDRNTGELFF.

The V gene is TRBV6-5, the J gene TRBJ2-5; D is possibly TRBD2 (6 bases). The CDR3 loop spans 12 amino acids. Per the germline V gene, CDR1 is MNHEY and CDR2 is SVGAGI. Deletions cut 6 bases from V and 4 bases from J, with 9 bases between. CDR3 region: CASSMGGETQYF. Here the CDR3 DNA reads TGTGCCAGCAGCATGGGGGGAGAGACCCAGTACTTC.